The 26 T cell receptor beta chains in this list originate from one sample, sequenced in a study of cytomegalovirus exposure and HLA in healthy donors. Primers: 60 Vbeta forward and 13 Jbeta reverse. Sequencing used immunoSEQ multiplex PCR; TCRdb keeps in-frame clones, though not all of them. The table includes roughly 160,000 clones, roughly 84% detected once. Material: PBMCs. These receptors were collected from a boy younger than 10 in good health and CMV-seronegative.

J is TRBJ2-5 and V is TRBV5-4; TRBD2 aligns across 14 bases. This CDR3 region has 15 residues. Germline CDR1 reads SGHNT; CDR2 reads YYREEE (reference sequence). V trimming: 3 bases; J trimming: 5 bases; junction bases outside the gene matches: 3. The CDR3, as DNA: TGTGCCAGCAGCTACGGACTAGCGGGAGGTGAGACCCAGTACTTC. It codes for CASSYGLAGGETQYF.

V gene TRBV27 combines with J gene TRBJ1-1; 9 nucleotides match TRBD1. V trimming: 6 bases; J trimming: 0 bases; junction bases outside the gene matches: 11. This CDR3 is 17 amino acids long. The V gene's germline CDR1 is MNHEY and CDR2 SMNVEV (reference sequence). CDR3 bases: TGTGCCAGCAGGACATACTACAGGGGGCAGGTGAACACTGAAGCTTTCTTT. Its translation is CASRTYYRGQVNTEAFF.

J is TRBJ1-2 and V is TRBV2; possible D gene TRBD1, 6 bases. The CDR3 has 14 residues. The V gene lost 4 bases and the J gene lost 7 bases, with 16 bases spanning the gap. The germline V gene has CDR1 SNHLY and CDR2 FYNNEI. CDR3 DNA sequence: TGTGCCAGCAGTGTGTCCAGGGGAGAAGGTGGCTACACCTTC. As protein: CASSVSRGEGGYTF.

In its sample, this clone was seen a few times. The chain couples TRBV4-1 to TRBJ1-5, with a weak D call TRBD1 (6 bases). Trimming cost V 0 bases and J 2 bases, with 8 bases left between them. This CDR3 has 15 amino acids. CDR1 and CDR2 (germline): MGHRA, YSYEKL. CDR3 sequence reads: CASSQDGQRNQPQHF. In DNA, the CDR3 is TGCGCCAGCAGCCAAGACGGACAGCGCAATCAGCCCCAGCATTTT.

The V and J genes are TRBV5-1 and TRBJ2-2; 8 bases are shared with TRBD1. Per the germline V gene, CDR1 is SGHRS and CDR2 is YFSETQ. The trim removed 4 bases at V and 3 bases at J, leaving 5 bases unmatched. This CDR3 is built from 15 residues. The CDR3 nucleotides read TGCGCCAGCAGCCGGACAGGGAAGTACACCGGGGAGCTGTTTTTT. Residues: CASSRTGKYTGELFF. The variable domain in full, with the rest retrieved from reference TRBV5-1 and TRBJ2-2, is KAGVTQTPRYLIKTRGQQVTLSCSPISGHRSVSWYQQTPGQGLQFLFEYFSETQRNKGNFPGRFSGRQFSNSRSEMNVSTLELGDSALYLCASSRTGKYTGELFFGEGSRLTVL.

The chain combines TRBV2 with TRBJ2-2; TRBD2 agrees at 7 bases. V lost 7 bases, J lost 4 bases, and 9 bases stayed unmatched. CDR3 length: 15 residues. Germline lookup yields CDR1 SNHLY and CDR2 FYNNEI. CDR3 amino acids: CASTGGRITTGELFF. CDR3 bases: TGTGCCAGCACCGGCGGGAGAATTACCACCGGGGAGCTGTTTTTT.

The J gene is TRBJ2-2, the V gene TRBV6-1, with 8 bases identical to TRBD2. V shed 2 bases and J 5 bases; nucleotides not matched to a gene: 10. The CDR3 length is 17 residues. CDR1 and CDR2 (germline): MNHNS, SASEGT. Here the CDR3 reads CASSELAGTPGTGELFF. CDR3 DNA sequence: TGTGCCAGCAGTGAACTAGCGGGCACCCCGGGGACCGGGGAGCTGTTTTTT.

The chain uses TRBV7-9 and TRBJ2-1; TRBD1 aligns across 11 bases. This CDR3 is 17 amino acids long. Germline V gene lookup returns CDR1 SEHNR and CDR2 FQNEAQ (reference sequence). The V segment lost 3 bases and the J segment 6 bases; nucleotides outside the gene matches: 10. CDR3: CASSFQGGTGGLNEQFF. CDR3 coding DNA: TGTGCCAGCAGCTTCCAGGGAGGGACAGGGGGGCTCAATGAGCAGTTCTTC.

This rearrangement joins TRBV7-2 to TRBJ2-1, with D hard to call. This CDR3 contains 14 residues. V was shortened by 1 base and J by 9 bases, with 13 bases between the two germline ends. CDR1 is SGHTA, CDR2 FQGNSA, per germline. CDR3 in amino acids: CASSLGPEEIEQFF. The CDR3 DNA is TGTGCCAGCAGCTTAGGCCCCGAAGAGATTGAGCAGTTCTTC.

The chain combines TRBV7-2 with TRBJ2-3, with TRBD2 matching 8 bases. After removal of 7 bases from V and 4 bases from J, the junction contained 10 bases not matched to a gene. CDR3 length equals 15 residues. CDR1 SGHTA and CDR2 FQGNSA come from the germline V gene. The CDR3 DNA sequence: TGTGCCAGCACCTCATATTCGGGAGGGGCAGATACGCAGTATTTT. Its protein is CASTSYSGGADTQYF.

The chain links TRBV5-1 to TRBJ2-3, with TRBD1 identical over 7 bases. J gave up 5 bases and V 0 bases, and 9 bases lay outside the gene matches. Germline-derived CDR1 and CDR2 are SGHRS and YFSETQ. This CDR3 region has 16 residues. CDR3 coding DNA: TGCGCCAGCAGCTTGGGACAGGGTCTTTCCAGAGATACGCAGTATTTT. This translates into CASSLGQGLSRDTQYF. The full variable domain, in which reference TRBV5-1 and TRBJ2-3 provide the parts outside the CDR3, is KAGVTQTPRYLIKTRGQQVTLSCSPISGHRSVSWYQQTPGQGLQFLFEYFSETQRNKGNFPGRFSGRQFSNSRSEMNVSTLELGDSALYLCASSLGQGLSRDTQYFGPGTRLTVL.

A few counts support this clone. V is TRBV4-1 and J is TRBJ1-1; 7 nucleotides line up with TRBD1. This CDR3 contains 14 residues. V was pared by 5 bases and J by 1 base, with 4 bases of the junction left unmatched. CDR1 is MGHRA and CDR2 is YSYEKL in the germline V gene. This CDR3 is CASSGGTENTEAFF. As DNA, the CDR3 is TGCGCCAGCAGCGGAGGGACAGAGAACACTGAAGCTTTCTTT.

The chain links TRBV9 to TRBJ2-7; 7 nucleotides align to TRBD2. Germline V gene data show CDR1 as SGDLS and CDR2 as YYNGEE. The ends lost 4 bases at V and 4 bases at J; junction bases unmatched: 8. The CDR3 runs to 14 residues. The CDR3 DNA sequence: TGTGCCAGCAGCCCAGGAGGGAGGGGATACGAGCAGTACTTC. Translated, it gives CASSPGGRGYEQYF.

The chain links TRBV5-5 to TRBJ2-3; D unclear. This CDR3 region has 14 residues. V shed 0 bases and J shed 0 bases, with 5 bases lying between them. Per the germline V gene, CDR1 is SGHKS and CDR2 is YYEKEE (reference sequence). CDR3 sequence: CASSLATSTDTQYF. The CDR3 DNA reads TGTGCCAGCAGCTTGGCGACTAGCACAGATACGCAGTATTTT. Variable domain in full (rest from reference TRBV5-5 and TRBJ2-3): DAGVTQSPTHLIKTRGQQVTLRCSPISGHKSVSWYQQVLGQGPQFIFQYYEKEERGRGNFPDRFSARQFPNYSSELNVNALLLGDSALYLCASSLATSTDTQYFGPGTRLTVL.

This chain uses TRBV20-1 with TRBJ2-2; a weak D match, TRBD1 (5 bases). Per the germline V gene, CDR1 is DFQATT and CDR2 is SNEGSKA (reference sequence). V was shortened by 5 bases and J by 7 bases, with 8 bases between the two germline ends. The CDR3 runs 11 residues. CDR3 protein: CSAAQGGELFF. For the CDR3, the DNA is TGCAGTGCTGCCCAGGGCGGGGAGCTGTTTTTT.

This clone was seen more than once but under ten times. The chain combines TRBV28 with TRBJ1-1; possible D gene TRBD1, 5 bases. Germline V lookup: CDR1 MDHEN, CDR2 SYDVKM. This CDR3 is 14 amino acids long. Trimming took off 6 bases at V and 4 bases at J, with 15 bases between the two ends. For the CDR3, the DNA is TGTGCCAGCAGACGGGCTTATCAGGGCACTGAAGCTTTCTTT. It specifies CASRRAYQGTEAFF. Combining the CDR3 with reference TRBV28 and TRBJ1-1 gives the whole variable domain DVKVTQSSRYLVKRTGEKVFLECVQDMDHENMFWYRQDPGLGLRLIYFSYDVKMKEKGDIPEGYSVSREKKERFSLILESASTNQTSMYLCASRRAYQGTEAFFGQGTRLTVV.

The chain couples TRBV4-1 to TRBJ2-7; D ambiguous. This CDR3 contains 14 residues. Germline CDR1 and CDR2: MGHRA and YSYEKL. V was shortened by 1 base and J by 3 bases, with 10 bases between the two germline ends. The CDR3 is CASSQAMGDYEQYF. CDR3 nucleotide sequence: TGCGCCAGCAGCCAAGCAATGGGCGACTACGAGCAGTACTTC.

The rearrangement joins TRBV18 to TRBJ1-5, with no clear D. Germline CDR1 and CDR2: KGHSH and LQKENI. Trimming pared 4 bases from V and 2 bases from J, leaving 18 bases between. This CDR3 is built from 17 residues. The CDR3 DNA reads TGTGCCAGCTCACACCTCAACCCTGGGAGTCGCAATCAGCCCCAGCATTTT. It yields the protein CASSHLNPGSRNQPQHF.

The chain carries TRBV10-3 and TRBJ2-7, with 7 bases that match TRBD1. This CDR3 region has 13 residues. V lost 8 bases to trimming and J lost 2 bases; unmatched junction nucleotides: 6. Germline V gene sequence: CDR1 ENHRY, CDR2 SYGVKD. The CDR3: CAISTGVTYEQYF. In DNA, the CDR3 is TGTGCCATCTCTACAGGGGTCACCTACGAGCAGTACTTC.

The chain couples TRBV28 to TRBJ1-4; 8 positions match TRBD1. The junction had 4 bases not matched to a gene; V was cut back by 5 bases and J by 5 bases. The CDR3 is 14 residues long. Germline V gives CDR1 MDHEN, CDR2 SYDVKM. The CDR3 protein is CASSPGQANEKLFF. CDR3 nucleotides: TGTGCCAGCAGTCCGGGACAGGCGAATGAAAAACTGTTTTTT.

DNA for the CDR3: TGCGCCAGCAGTAACCGAGGACAGGGCGACACTGAAGCTTTCTTT. It translates to CASSNRGQGDTEAFF. The rearrangement joins TRBV10-1 to TRBJ1-1; TRBD1 matches at 8 bases. CDR3 length equals 15 residues. V shed 5 bases, J shed 3 bases, and the junction held 8 bases outside the gene matches. Germline CDR1 and CDR2: WNHNN and SYGVQD (reference sequence).

The chain uses TRBV6-1 and TRBJ2-7; the D gene is possibly TRBD2 (5 bases). Germline values: CDR1 MNHNS, CDR2 SASEGT. V was pared by 4 bases and J by 6 bases, with 16 bases between. The CDR3 consists of 14 residues. In DNA form, the CDR3 reads TGTGCCAGCAGTGCGATTGCGAGGGCCCGCGAGCAGTACTTC. This translates into CASSAIARAREQYF.

The chain links TRBV28 to TRBJ1-2; 9 bases match TRBD1. Trimming took 2 bases from V and 5 from J; bases not matched to a gene: 6. The CDR3 runs to 15 residues. The germline V gene has CDR1 MDHEN and CDR2 SYDVKM. The CDR3: CASSLPGQGRYGYTF. In DNA form, the CDR3 reads TGTGCCAGCAGTTTACCGGGACAGGGCAGGTATGGCTACACCTTC.

This clone was observed a handful of times. The chain is built from TRBV4-1 and TRBJ1-2; the match to TRBD1 covers 11 bases. Germline V lookup: CDR1 MGHRA, CDR2 YSYEKL. This CDR3 contains 16 residues. The junction had 9 bases not matched to a gene; V was cut back by 3 bases and J by 6 bases. The DNA of the CDR3 is TGCGCCAGCAGCCACCACGGACAGGGGGCGCGCGATGGCTACACCTTC. This translates into CASSHHGQGARDGYTF.

V is TRBV7-9 and J is TRBJ1-2, with 12 bases identical to TRBD1. Trimming cost V 4 bases and J 8 bases; bases outside gene matches: 8. Germline V gene lookup returns CDR1 SEHNR and CDR2 FQNEAQ (reference sequence). The CDR3 is 15 residues long. The CDR3 loop is CASSSTGQGAEGYTF. CDR3 bases: TGTGCCAGCAGCTCAACGGGACAGGGGGCGGAGGGCTACACCTTC.

Here the CDR3 reads CAWSQAPDGTLDVAFF. Written as DNA, the CDR3 is TGTGCCTGGAGTCAAGCCCCGGACGGGACTTTGGACGTAGCTTTCTTT. The J gene is TRBJ1-1, the V gene TRBV30; weak D call: TRBD1 (5 bases). The CDR3 has 16 residues. V dropped 2 bases and J dropped 10 bases, with 26 bases sitting between them. Germline V lookup: CDR1 GTSNPN, CDR2 SVGIG (reference sequence).